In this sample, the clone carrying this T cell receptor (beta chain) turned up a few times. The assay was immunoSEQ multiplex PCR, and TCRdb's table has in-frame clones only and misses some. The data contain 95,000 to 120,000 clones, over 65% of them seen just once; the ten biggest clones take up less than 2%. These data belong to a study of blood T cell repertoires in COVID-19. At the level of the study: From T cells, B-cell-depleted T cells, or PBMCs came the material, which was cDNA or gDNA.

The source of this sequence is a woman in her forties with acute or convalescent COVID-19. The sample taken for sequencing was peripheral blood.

Here the CDR3 DNA reads TGTGCCAGCAGGCCGGGACTAGCGGGGGGTGAAGAGCAGTTCTTC. Its translation: CASRPGLAGGEEQFF. The chain couples TRBV7-9 to TRBJ2-1; TRBD2 agrees at 15 bases. The CDR3 totals 15 residues. V was clipped by 6 bases and J by 10 bases; unmatched bases: 7. Germline V gene lookup returns CDR1 SEHNR and CDR2 FQNEAQ (reference sequence).